This T cell receptor (beta chain) was captured in a study of T-cell memory formation after mild COVID-19. Study results and caveats: The SARS-CoV-2 specificity of second-wave clones reaching peak at day 37 remained unverified. Certain responding clones were present in pre-infection memory, suggesting participation of cross-reactive memory.

TCRdb re-derived calls from the 5' RACE reads in MiXCR, one entry per CDR3 protein. The table records roughly 190,000 distinct CDR3 sequences, 10% to 13% of them present only once. Germline V gives CDR1 SEHNR, CDR2 FQNEAQ (reference sequence). The CDR3 covers 14 residues. Trimming cost V 5 bases and J 7 bases; bases outside gene matches: 6. Details on this clonotype: Its cognate antigen is unknown.

Material: PBMCs or a T cell subset sorted from them (not recorded which). This rearrangement joins TRBV7-9 to TRBJ1-5; 9 bases line up with TRBD1. This TCR derives from a man between 18 and 29 years old who had mild COVID-19 (a few samples of this study predate the infection). Cell type and time point are not known. The CDR3 loop reads CASSDRTGDQPQHF. CDR3 nucleotides: TGTGCCAGCAGCGATAGGACAGGGGACCAGCCCCAGCATTTT.